The sequence of this T cell receptor beta chain was determined in a study of blood T cell repertoires in COVID-19. Sequenced by immunoSEQ multiplex PCR; TCRdb stores in-frame clones only, minus some. The table lists hundreds of thousands of clones, roughly 84% of them singletons. Participants came from 24 US areas, aged about 18 to 95 years. This clonotype originated in a woman between 35 and 50 years old who had recovered from COVID-19. Sequencing used PBMCs or T cells enriched from blood (not recorded which).

The CDR3 reads CASSPQTPGGDGYTF. The CDR3 bases are TGTGCCAGCAGCCCCCAAACTCCGGGGGGAGATGGCTACACCTTC. The gene calls are TRBV27 and TRBJ1-2; D is perhaps TRBD1 (5 bases). The CDR3 sequence is 15 residues long. The germline CDR1 and CDR2 sequences are MNHEY and SMNVEV (reference sequence). Trimming cost V 6 bases and J 6 bases, with 20 bases left between them.